This T cell receptor beta chain came from a study of T-cell memory formation after mild COVID-19. The study's findings and limits: Several responding clones turned up in pre-infection memory, indicating that cross-reactive memory may have taken part.

Germline assignment: CDR1 SGHTA and CDR2 FQGNSA. This CDR3 is built from 16 residues. After removal of 5 bases from V and 4 bases from J, the junction contained 14 bases not matched to a gene. With regard to this clonotype: Its antigen is unknown.

TCRdb redid the calling of the 5' RACE reads with MiXCR, one entry per CDR3 protein. In the table there are around 210,000 distinct CDR3 sequences, 9.5% of which are singletons. The receptor was isolated from a young man who had mild COVID-19 (a few samples of this study predate the infection). Cell type and time point are not known. Sequenced material: PBMCs or a T cell subset sorted from them (not recorded which). The chain combines TRBV7-2 with TRBJ2-7, with 7 positions matching TRBD1. The DNA of the CDR3 is TGTGCCAGCAGCCCTCCTAGTAGTGGCAGGGGGTACGAGCAGTACTTC. It translates to CASSPPSSGRGYEQYF.